The clone carrying this T cell receptor (beta chain) was recorded a few times. The antigen is unknown. The sample has other DNA sequences that encode this CDR3 too. This entry belongs to a study of shared clonotypes between healthy human individuals. Findings of the study overall: Clonotype sharing among donors, it was expected, would be affected by sequencing depth. Memory subsets generally showed smaller estimated richness than naive subsets did.

TCRdb's table, derived via immunoSEQ multiplex PCR, lists solely in-frame clones and lacks some. In the table there are about 640,000 clones, around 72% of which are singletons. The CDR3 is 14 amino acids. The germline V gene encodes CDR1 LNHDA and CDR2 SQIVND (reference sequence). Germline trimming cut 4 bases from V and 4 bases from J; bases unmatched to any gene: 5. The V call is TRBV19, the J call TRBJ2-7; 9 bases are a match to TRBD1. This receptor was obtained from a woman in her thirties in good health. Material for sequencing was memory CD4+ T cells sorted from blood. Subset: CD45RA-negative fraction. In nucleotides, the CDR3 is TGTGCCAGTAGTACCGGGACAGGGAGGTACGAGCAGTACTTC. It yields the protein CASSTGTGRYEQYF.